This record covers a single T cell receptor beta chain. Its antigen target is currently unknown. Base qualities are missing; no much larger clone stands one base away. This sample was taken from a study of tumor-infiltrating lymphocytes in primary liver carcinoma (dated by TCRdb to the late 2010s). Context from the whole study: Between November 2015 and 2016, roughly five patients in China with histopathologically diagnosed primary liver carcinoma had surgical resection. Of the five patients, three men and two women aged 30 to 69 years, four had hepatocellular carcinoma and one had combined HCC and intrahepatic cholangiocarcinoma. The five patients had tumors staged T1-T3 N0M0, with maximum diameters ranging from about 4.2 to 10 cm. Roughly 3.65 to 7.13 million productive TCRbeta reads were obtained per sample, and no significant difference in read depth was found between tissue types. TCRbeta repertoire sequencing, expression microarrays and whole-exome sequencing were combined in the study across five regions of each liver tumor, with adjacent normal tissue and blood also included. A total of some 35 specimens from 5 patients underwent TCRbeta repertoire sequencing, comprising around 25 tumor regions, 5 adjacent noncancerous liver tissues and 5 peripheral blood samples. Reproducibility between technical replicate repertoires was high, with correlation coefficients above 0.95 and mean shared-clone rates about 0.9.

There are 16 amino acids in the CDR3, from cysteine to phenylalanine inclusive. The retained sequence is limited to the CDR3, 48 bases, with the frame set at the first base. TCRbeta-specific cDNA was reverse-transcribed from 500 ng total RNA using a constant-region primer and ProtoScript II reverse transcriptase. Construction of the TCRbeta libraries relied on three nested rounds of multiplex PCR, following a slightly modified ARM-PCR procedure. Multiplex TRBV1-TRBV30 forward primers and a Cbeta reverse primer were used in the first two PCR rounds, each of which was run for approximately 10 cycles. Sample barcodes and Illumina adapters were attached in a final 25-cycle PCR using Deep VentR polymerase. Before sequencing, amplicons of 200-500 bp were gel-purified using a QIAquick gel extraction kit. The TCRbeta amplicons were sequenced with 250-bp paired-end reads on an Illumina HiSeq 2500. From the authors' description of their analysis: Quality trimming of reads was performed with Trimmomatic v0.33, and paired reads were merged with FLASH v1.2.11 so that full CDR3 sequences could be recovered. V, D and J germline segments were assigned to the rearranged TCRbeta sequences using MiGEC v1.2.1b. VDJtools v1.0.0 computed clonotype statistics and Shannon-Wiener diversity indices. Except for diversity analysis, only the 250 most abundant clonotypes of each sample were used in subsequent analyses to reduce sampling bias. The public reads were quality trimmed at Q25 with fastp and then assembled into clones with MiXCR by TCRdb, keeping productive beta chains. Rows with one shared CDR3 protein collapse into an entry with the most common genes and DNA. The V and J calls come from TCRdb's annotation, not from the publication. The sample table shows hundreds of thousands of distinct CDR3 sequences, and 50% to 75% are seen once. Over 15% of the sample comes from the top ten.

Points the paper makes about the study in general: Repertoire overlap was higher between tumor regions (mean around 36%) than tumor-adjacent (approximately 17%) or tumor-blood (14%) pairs, consistent with antigen-driven expansion. With just a few patients in the study, the authors point out that the findings should be validated in a larger study. The top 250 clones made up a significantly larger repertoire fraction in tumors than in blood (p = 0.039). Only the TCR beta chain was sequenced, which likely underestimates true repertoire diversity because unpaired alpha chains were not captured. Comparison of CD4+ and CD8+ T cell repertoires was precluded by the use of bulk unsorted samples.

Blood RNA was extracted from unsorted whole blood with TRIzol reagent; germline DNA came from the DNeasy Blood & Tissue kit. At the time of sampling, the patients had chronic HBV infection and had not received any treatment. Before surgery, about 4 milliliters of peripheral blood were drawn into K2EDTA tubes. In this chain, TRBV12-2 is recombined with TRBJ2-5; TRBD2, as called in the table, went unchecked against the DNA. TRBV12-2 is termed a pseudogene. Sequencing used peripheral blood. The clonotype originates from a woman younger than 45 with primary liver carcinoma and hepatitis B virus infection. The nucleotide sequence is TGTGCAAGTACCCCTAGTGCGGGCGAGATGGGAGAGACCCAGAACTTT. Its amino acids are CASTPSAGEMGETQNF.